This is a list of T cell receptor beta chains from one sample in a study of T cells in Graves' hyperthyroidism and ophthalmopathy. TCRdb redid the calling of the multiplex PCR reads with MiXCR, one entry per CDR3 protein. The sample consists of approximately 690,000 distinct CDR3 sequences, 13% to 15% of them appearing once. The sample comprised blood. The receptor set was obtained from a woman aged 45-60 years with Graves' ophthalmopathy. Both conserved end residues are part of each CDR3. The D gene is left open where the match is weak. Rows may omit the clone size; those that give it use once, few, many or a size class.

j_call v_call d_call cdr3_length clone_size cdr3_aa cdr3_nt
TRBJ2-2 TRBV9 - 16 - CASSVSWQSSTGELFF TGTGCCAGCAGCGTTTCTTGGCAGTCGAGCACCGGGGAGCTGTTTTTT
TRBJ2-7 TRBV12-3/TRBV12-4 TRBD2 13 many CASSGLAGDEQYF TGTGCCAGCAGCGGACTAGCGGGGGACGAGCAGTACTTC
TRBJ2-3 TRBV19 TRBD2 20 few CATALGGSGRSATLLDTQYF TGTGCCACCGCGCTCGGGGGTAGCGGGAGGTCGGCAACGCTCTTAGATACGCAGTATTTT
TRBJ2-2 TRBV9 - 14 many CASSPRLLTGELFF TGTGCCAGCAGCCCCCGACTGCTTACCGGGGAGCTGTTTTTT
TRBJ2-7 TRBV10-3 - 13 few CAISESGSYEQYF TGTGCCATCAGTGAGTCGGGCAGCTACGAGCAGTACTTC
TRBJ2-7 TRBV20-1 - 13 many CSASGVVVHEQYF TGCAGTGCTAGCGGGGTAGTAGTCCACGAGCAGTACTTC
TRBJ1-5 TRBV5-1 - 15 many CASSSTGANNQPQHF TGCGCCAGCAGCTCCACAGGAGCCAACAATCAGCCCCAGCATTTT
TRBJ2-7 TRBV27 - 16 few CASSSLLQKSSYEQYF TGTGCCAGCAGTTCCCTTCTGCAAAAGAGCTCCTACGAGCAGTACTTC
TRBJ2-7 TRBV2 - 14 many CASSEASGSYEQYF TGTGCCAGCAGTGAAGCTAGCGGATCCTACGAGCAGTACTTC
TRBJ1-2 TRBV27 TRBD1 14 few CASSKDRTSYGYTF TGTGCCAGCAGTAAGGACAGGACTAGCTATGGCTACACCTTC
TRBJ2-7 TRBV6-2/TRBV6-3 - 14 many CASSYSIESQGQYF TGTGCCAGCAGTTACTCGATTGAGTCTCAGGGGCAGTACTTC
TRBJ1-1 TRBV3-2 - 16 many CASSQDTDRTNTEAFF TGTGCCAGCAGCCAAGATACCGACAGGACGAACACTGAAGCTTTCTTT
TRBJ2-5 TRBV20-1 - 13 many CSASGQTQETQYF TGCAGTGCTAGCGGGCAGACCCAAGAGACCCAGTACTTC
TRBJ2-3 TRBV6-9 - 15 - CASSYLSSGTDTQYF TGTGCCAGCAGTTATCTGTCTAGCGGCACAGATACGCAGTATTTT
TRBJ2-7 TRBV3-1 TRBD2 16 - CASSQVAGDLGYEQYF TGTGCCAGCAGCCAAGTAGCGGGAGATCTTGGATACGAGCAGTACTTC
TRBJ1-5 TRBV7-2 - 13 many CASSLYGNQPQHF TGTGCCAGCAGCTTATATGGCAATCAGCCCCAGCATTTT
TRBJ2-3 TRBV7-2 TRBD2 16 many CASSWGLAGGADTQYF TGTGCCAGCAGCTGGGGACTAGCGGGAGGGGCAGATACGCAGTATTTT
TRBJ2-7 TRBV3-1 - 13 many CASRSTVSYEQYF TGTGCCAGCAGGAGTACAGTATCCTACGAGCAGTACTTC
TRBJ2-4 TRBV3-1 - 13 many CASSQVTSNIQYF TGTGCCAGCAGCCAAGTTACCAGTAACATTCAGTACTTC
TRBJ1-2 TRBV13 - 15 many CASSLVTTQVTGYTF TGTGCCAGCAGCTTAGTAACGACTCAGGTGACAGGCTACACCTTC
TRBJ2-7 TRBV11-2 - 14 many CASSRGTANYEQYF TGTGCCAGCAGCCGGGGGACAGCGAACTACGAGCAGTACTTC
TRBJ2-3 TRBV9 TRBD2 18 many CASSVVASGRFLEDTQYF TGTGCCAGCAGCGTAGTCGCTAGCGGGAGATTTTTGGAAGATACGCAGTATTTT
TRBJ2-7 TRBV6-2/TRBV6-3 - 15 few CASSVGRGYPYEQYF TGTGCCAGCAGTGTCGGCAGGGGCTACCCCTACGAGCAGTACTTC
TRBJ1-2 TRBV28 - 15 many CASSTPPVGNYGYTF TGTGCCAGCAGTACCCCGCCCGTGGGGAACTATGGCTACACCTTC
TRBJ2-1 TRBV20-1 TRBD2 17 many CSARDFRTSGRGNEQFF TGCAGTGCTAGAGATTTTAGGACTAGCGGGAGGGGGAATGAGCAGTTCTTC
TRBJ2-1 TRBV3-1 TRBD2 16 few CASSQNPGGGYNEQFF TGTGCCAGCAGCCAAAATCCGGGGGGGGGGTACAATGAGCAGTTCTTC
TRBJ2-7 TRBV24-1 TRBD2 18 many CATSDSAGDRREPYEQYF TGTGCCACCAGTGATTCCGCGGGGGATCGGCGGGAACCCTACGAGCAGTACTTC
TRBJ2-2 TRBV19 - 12 many CASSIPPGELFF TGTGCCAGTAGTATTCCGCCCGGGGAGCTGTTTTTT
TRBJ2-1 TRBV15 TRBD2 17 many CATSRDGLAGALGEQFF TGTGCCACCAGCAGAGATGGACTAGCGGGAGCTCTAGGTGAGCAGTTCTTC
TRBJ2-7 TRBV28 TRBD1 14 many CASSFGQGTHEQYF TGTGCCAGCAGTTTCGGACAGGGAACACACGAGCAGTACTTC
TRBJ2-7 TRBV30 - 11 many CAWADSYEQYF TGTGCCTGGGCGGACTCCTACGAGCAGTACTTC
TRBJ2-5 TRBV5-4 - 14 - CASSPQGRQETQYF TGTGCCAGCAGCCCCCAGGGCCGCCAAGAGACCCAGTACTTC
TRBJ1-5 TRBV20-1 - 13 many CSARFGRDQPQHF TGCAGTGCTAGATTTGGCAGGGACCAGCCCCAGCATTTT
TRBJ2-7 TRBV6-1 - 19 - CASSLWELGPLWSPYEQYF TGTGCCAGCAGTCTCTGGGAGTTGGGGCCGCTTTGGTCCCCCTACGAGCAGTACTTC
TRBJ1-6 TRBV13 TRBD1 15 many CASSRRDRVNSPLHF TGTGCCAGCAGCCGCCGGGACAGGGTTAATTCACCCCTCCACTTT
TRBJ2-5 TRBV5-1 - 14 many CASSFRDRSETQYF TGCGCCAGCAGCTTCAGGGATCGTAGCGAGACCCAGTACTTC
TRBJ2-3 TRBV7-3 TRBD2 20 many CASSPRTSGSSNPSPDTQYF TGTGCCAGCAGCCCGAGGACTAGCGGGAGTAGCAACCCGAGTCCAGATACGCAGTATTTT
TRBJ2-3 TRBV10-2 TRBD2 17 many CASSGYPGLAGTDTQYF TGCGCCAGCAGTGGCTACCCCGGACTAGCGGGCACAGATACGCAGTATTTT
TRBJ1-1 TRBV2 - 14 - CASRYRLGNTEAFF TGTGCCAGCAGATACAGGTTGGGGAACACTGAAGCTTTCTTT
TRBJ2-5 TRBV25-1 - 14 - CASRPPTGQETQYF TGTGCCAGCAGGCCCCCGACAGGACAAGAGACCCAGTACTTC
TRBJ2-3 TRBV4-3 - 12 - CASSQDQDTQYF TGCGCCAGCAGCCAAGATCAGGATACGCAGTATTTT
TRBJ2-5 TRBV5-1 TRBD1 16 - CASSEAGGRITETQYF TGCGCCAGCAGTGAAGCAGGGGGTCGAATCACCGAGACCCAGTACTTC
TRBJ2-1 TRBV20-1 TRBD2 14 many CSARALAGVNEQFF TGCAGTGCTAGAGCGCTAGCGGGAGTTAATGAGCAGTTCTTC